A selection of T cell receptor beta chains follows, all from one sample in a study of CD8+CD57+ T cells in acquired aplastic anemia. TCRdb re-analysed the reads in MiXCR, keeping a single row per CDR3 protein. The data contain about 420,000 distinct CDR3 sequences, about two thirds of them seen just once; the ten biggest clones take up around 4%. The sample taken for sequencing was sorted CD4+, CD8+, or CD8+CD57+ T cells (not recorded which) from PBMCs. All receptors derive from a human donor in good health, serving as a control. CDR3s include the opening cysteine and the closing phenylalanine or tryptophan. D genes are given only for firm matches. Rows give clone size only sometimes, using once, few, many, or a class for an expanded clone.

CDR3aa | CDR3nt | abundance | d_gene | j_gene | v_gene
CASSLGPTDTQYF | TGTGCCAGCAGTTTAGGGCCCACAGATACGCAGTATTTT | many | . | TRBJ2-3 | TRBV6-4
CSASPGTHSNQPQHF | TGCAGTGCTAGTCCCGGGACACATAGCAATCAGCCCCAGCATTTT | many | . | TRBJ1-5 | TRBV20-1
CASSKTPGPGAYTEAFF | TGTGCCAGCAGCAAAACCCCAGGGCCAGGGGCGTACACTGAAGCTTTCTTT | many | . | TRBJ1-1 | TRBV13
CASGSSSYEQYF | TGTGCCAGCGGCTCTAGCTCCTACGAGCAGTACTTC | . | . | TRBJ2-7 | TRBV10-3
CASSLLDTEEYSDQPQHF | TGTGCCAGCAGCTTACTGGACACCGAGGAGTATAGCGATCAGCCCCAGCATTTT | . | . | TRBJ1-5 | TRBV7-9
CASSPQGPYEQYF | TGTGCCAGCAGCCCGCAGGGGCCCTACGAGCAGTACTTC | many | . | TRBJ2-7 | TRBV7-6
CASDSRVSWGTDTQYF | TGTGCCTCTGACAGCAGGGTCTCGTGGGGCACAGATACGCAGTATTTT | . | . | TRBJ2-3 | TRBV6-5
CASSVVLAGGLDAF | TGTGCCAGCAGCGTGGTCTTAGCGGGGGGCTTGGACGCCTTC | . | . | TRBJ1-2 | TRBV9
CASSVVGGITDTQYF | TGTGCCAGCAGCGTAGTCGGGGGGATCACAGATACGCAGTACTTC | . | TRBD2 | TRBJ2-5 | TRBV9
CASSQPGLSSETQYF | TGTGCCAGCAGCCAGCCCGGGCTCTCCAGCGAGACCCAGTACTTC | many | . | TRBJ2-5 | TRBV3-1
CASSRGEKLFF | TGTGCCAGCAGCCGGGGGGAAAAACTGTTTTTT | . | . | TRBJ1-4 | TRBV10-3
CASSWAGARRMQF | TGTGCCAGCAGCTGGGCAGGGGCTAGGCGTATGCAATTT | . | . | TRBJ1-5 | TRBV7-2
CSARGTGTSDQPQHF | TGCAGTGCTAGAGGGACCGGGACTAGCGATCAGCCCCAGCATTTT | . | . | TRBJ1-5 | TRBV20-1
CASSFRTAPTYLNSNQPQHF | TGTGCCAGTAGTTTCCGGACAGCGCCTACGTACCTAAATAGCAATCAGCCCCAGCATTTT | many | . | TRBJ1-5 | TRBV19
CASSPPDSQVEQYF | TGTGCCAGCAGCCCCCCAGATTCGCAGGTAGAGCAGTACTTC | once | . | TRBJ2-7 | TRBV7-9
CASSVPPGDSSTQYF | TGTGCCAGCAGCGTCCCTCCCGGGGACAGTTCGACGCAGTATTTT | . | TRBD1 | TRBJ2-3 | TRBV7-4
CASSFRQGGEKLFF | TGTGCCAGCAGCTTCCGGCAGGGAGGAGAAAAACTGTTTTTT | many | . | TRBJ1-4 | TRBV7-8
CSGTRGYNEKLFF | TGCAGCGGTACCCGGGGTTATAATGAAAAACTGTTTTTT | many | . | TRBJ1-4 | TRBV29-1
CASSVSPRQEYGYTF | TGTGCCAGCAGCGTCTCCCCGCGACAGGAATATGGCTACACCTTC | . | . | TRBJ1-2 | TRBV9
CASSPTGVRLFF | TGTGCCAGCAGTCCGACAGGGGTACGTCTGTTTTTT | . | TRBD1 | TRBJ2-2 | TRBV12-3/TRBV12-4
CASSLVKGAIYAYTFSF | TGTGCCAGCAGTCTTGTAAAGGGCGCCATCTATGCCTACACCTTCAGCTTC | . | . | TRBJ1-2 | TRBV2
CASSPGWAVEKRFF | TGTGCCAGCAGCCCAGGGTGGGCGGTGGAAAAACGGTTCTTT | . | . | TRBJ1-4 | TRBV7-2
CASHNRGRKETFYF | TGTGCCAGCCACAACAGAGGCCGGAAGGAGACCTTTTACTTC | . | . | TRBJ2-5 | TRBV19
CASSSSSTGSYEQYF | TGTGCCAGCAGCTCGTCATCCACAGGCTCCTACGAGCAGTACTTC | . | . | TRBJ2-7 | TRBV11-2
CASSYNRGRSPLHF | TGTGCCAGCAGTTACAACAGGGGTCGTTCACCCCTCCACTTT | . | TRBD1 | TRBJ1-6 | TRBV2
CASSQASGRDTQYF | TGTGCCAGCAGCCAGGCGAGCGGAAGAGATACCCAGTACTTT | . | . | TRBJ2-3 | TRBV7-2
CAISESWQREITEAFF | TGTGCCATCAGTGAGTCGTGGCAGAGGGAAATAACTGAAGCTTTCTTT | many | . | TRBJ1-1 | TRBV10-3
CATSIGTFNTEAFF | TGTGCCACCAGCATAGGGACATTCAACACTGAAGCTTTCTTT | few | . | TRBJ1-1 | TRBV15
CASSSREWEPWETQYF | TGCGCCAGCAGCTCCCGGGAGTGGGAGCCTTGGGAGACCCAGTACTTC | . | . | TRBJ2-5 | TRBV5-1
CSARADYNEYF | TGCAGTGCTAGGGCGGACTACAATGAGTACTTC | . | . | TRBJ2-5 | TRBV20-1
CASTLSSGGAPLHF | TGTGCCAGCACCCTGAGCAGTGGGGGCGCACCCCTCCACTTT | . | . | TRBJ1-6 | TRBV9
CSAHGPPEAQHF | TGCAGTGCGCACGGACCCCCTGAAGCTCAGCATTTT | . | . | TRBJ1-5 | TRBV20-1
CAWSGRIGWNTEAFF | TGTGCCTGGAGTGGCAGAATTGGGTGGAACACTGAAGCTTTCTTT | few | . | TRBJ1-1 | TRBV30
CASSSADGTDTGELFF | TGCGCCAGCAGCTCGGCGGACGGCACAGACACCGGGGAGCTGTTTTTT | . | . | TRBJ2-2 | TRBV5-1
CASSVGRGGRDKYF | TGTGCCAGCAGCGTCGGCAGGGGGGGTCGCGACAAGTACTTC | . | . | TRBJ2-7 | TRBV15
CATTRDGTSGVVNEQFF | TGTGCCACCACCCGAGATGGCACTAGCGGGGTGGTCAATGAGCAGTTCTTC | once | TRBD2 | TRBJ2-1 | TRBV12-3/TRBV12-4
CASSEQFTERFF | TGTGCCAGCAGCGAGCAGTTCACTGAGCGGTTCTTC | . | . | TRBJ2-1 | TRBV2
CASSRQGSITQPQHF | TGTGCCAGCAGCCGGCAGGGGAGTATCACTCAGCCCCAGCATTTT | . | . | TRBJ1-5 | TRBV2
CAISTWGTSDTDTQYF | TGTGCCATCAGTACTTGGGGGACCTCGGACACAGATACGCAGTATTTT | few | . | TRBJ2-3 | TRBV10-3
CASSLPDREAFF | TGTGCCAGCAGCTTACCCGACCGGGAAGCTTTCTTT | . | . | TRBJ1-1 | TRBV7-3
CSAGRGTNTEAFF | TGCAGTGCCGGGAGGGGGACGAACACTGAAGCTTTCTTT | many | . | TRBJ1-1 | TRBV20-1
CASSLEYYGYTF | TGTGCCAGCAGCCTAGAGTACTATGGCTACACCTTC | . | . | TRBJ1-2 | TRBV11-3
CASGPGDATDTQYF | TGTGCCAGCGGCCCTGGGGATGCCACAGATACGCAGTATTTT | many | . | TRBJ2-3 | TRBV11-3
CSARREGLYEQYF | TGCAGTGCTCGCCGGGAGGGTCTTTACGAGCAGTACTTC | . | TRBD2 | TRBJ2-7 | TRBV20-1
CASSSTGCRLF | TGTGCCAGCAGCTCGACAGGGTGTCGGCTCTTT | . | TRBD1 | TRBJ2-1 | TRBV7-2
CASTSGGGTGNEKQFF | TGTGCCAGCACCTCAGGGGGCGGGACAGGGAACGAAAAGCAGTTCTTC | once | TRBD1 | TRBJ2-1 | TRBV7-8
CASSPYVADEQYF | TGTGCCAGCAGTCCCTATGTGGCCGACGAGCAGTACTTC | . | . | TRBJ2-7 | TRBV6-1
CAGSAKGDTQYF | TGTGCCGGCAGCGCGAAGGGAGATACGCAGTATTTT | few | . | TRBJ2-3 | TRBV6-1
CASSSQGGDGQPQHF | TGTGCCAGCAGCTCCCAGGGAGGGGATGGACAGCCCCAGCATTTT | . | . | TRBJ1-5 | TRBV11-3
CATSDWGGQPQHF | TGTGCCACCAGTGATTGGGGGGGTCAGCCCCAGCATTTT | many | . | TRBJ1-5 | TRBV24-1
CSVEGPGWDGYTF | TGCAGCGTTGAAGGGCCAGGGTGGGATGGCTACACCTTC | many | . | TRBJ1-2 | TRBV29-1